The text below deals with one T cell receptor (beta chain). Trimming took 4 bases from V and 0 from J, leaving 10 bases between them. The CDR3 is 15 amino acids. Germline values: CDR1 ENHRY, CDR2 SYGVKD. The data stem from a study of T cells after yellow fever vaccination. Looking at the study overall: SMART-Seq v4 Ultra Low Input handled preparation of low-cell-number fractions.

TCRdb independently ran MiXCR on the 5' RACE reads; one entry per CDR3 protein. Seen here are about 350,000 distinct CDR3 sequences, 8% to 9.5% observed once, and the top ten hold 17%. This clonotype originated in a man aged 18-30 years who received the YFV17D yellow fever vaccine. The sequencing here drew on PBMCs, taken more than 35 days after the first yellow fever vaccination. This chain connects TRBV10-3 to TRBJ1-3; perhaps TRBD1 as D (5 bases). The CDR3 loop is CAISGQPSSGNTIYF. CDR3 in DNA: TGTGCCATCAGTGGACAGCCTAGCTCTGGAAACACCATATATTTT.